These T cell receptor beta chains were read from a single sample in a study of shared clonotypes between healthy human individuals. Libraries were prepared by immunoSEQ multiplex PCR; TCRdb keeps only in-frame clonotypes and omits some of them. The table lists 700,000 to 950,000 clones, 96% of them singletons, with around 0.25% in the top ten. The specimen sequenced was naive CD8+ T cells sorted from blood. Source of these receptors: a man aged 25 to 45 in good health. Each CDR3 is given with its conserved first and last residue. The D gene is left open where the match is weak. The listing skips clone size in some rows; elsewhere it reads once, few, many or a size class.

V gene: TRBV5-1
D gene: TRBD2
clone size: NA
CDR3 length: 15
J gene: TRBJ2-1
CDR3 DNA: TGCGCCAGCAGCCTAACTAGCGGGAGTAATGTTGAGCAGTTCTTC
CDR3 protein: CASSLTSGSNVEQFF

V gene: TRBV4-1
D gene: NA
clone size: once
CDR3 length: 15
J gene: TRBJ1-5
CDR3 DNA: TGCGCCAGCAGCCAAGATATAGGTAGGGATCAGCCCCAGCATTTT
CDR3 protein: CASSQDIGRDQPQHF

V gene: TRBV9
D gene: TRBD2
clone size: NA
CDR3 length: 15
J gene: TRBJ2-1
CDR3 DNA: TGTGCCAGCAGCGTAGACACTAGCGGTTACAATGAGCAGTTCTTC
CDR3 protein: CASSVDTSGYNEQFF

V gene: TRBV6-4
D gene: NA
clone size: NA
CDR3 length: 13
J gene: TRBJ1-1
CDR3 DNA: TGTGCCAGCAGTGCAACGGAGAACACTGAAGCTTTCTTT
CDR3 protein: CASSATENTEAFF

V gene: TRBV6-1
D gene: TRBD1
clone size: NA
CDR3 length: 17
J gene: TRBJ1-1
CDR3 DNA: TGTGCCAGCAGTGAGTGGGACAGGGGGAGGGCGAACACTGAAGCTTTCTTT
CDR3 protein: CASSEWDRGRANTEAFF

V gene: TRBV7-6
D gene: NA
clone size: NA
CDR3 length: 15
J gene: TRBJ2-3
CDR3 DNA: TGTGCCAGCAGCTTAGGAGAAGGGGCTGCAGATACGCAGTATTTT
CDR3 protein: CASSLGEGAADTQYF

V gene: TRBV19
D gene: NA
clone size: NA
CDR3 length: 14
J gene: TRBJ2-7
CDR3 DNA: TGTGCCAGTAGTATAGTGGACGGGGCCTACGAGCAGTACTTC
CDR3 protein: CASSIVDGAYEQYF

V gene: TRBV20-1
D gene: NA
clone size: once
CDR3 length: 11
J gene: TRBJ2-1
CDR3 DNA: TGCAGTGCTGGCAGAAACAATGAGCAGTTCTTC
CDR3 protein: CSAGRNNEQFF

V gene: TRBV15
D gene: NA
clone size: NA
CDR3 length: 14
J gene: TRBJ1-5
CDR3 DNA: TGTGCCACAAGCGGGCACAGTAGCAATCAGCCCCAGCATTTT
CDR3 protein: CATSGHSSNQPQHF

V gene: TRBV2
D gene: NA
clone size: NA
CDR3 length: 13
J gene: TRBJ2-7
CDR3 DNA: TGTGCCAGCAGCGCCCCGATCACCCACGAGCAGTACTTC
CDR3 protein: CASSAPITHEQYF

V gene: TRBV28
D gene: TRBD1
clone size: NA
CDR3 length: 15
J gene: TRBJ1-2
CDR3 DNA: TGTGCCAGCAGCCCTGACAGGGCGGGATACTATGGCTACACCTTC
CDR3 protein: CASSPDRAGYYGYTF

V gene: TRBV29-1
D gene: NA
clone size: NA
CDR3 length: 15
J gene: TRBJ2-7
CDR3 DNA: TGCAGCGTTGCTGGCCTGACAGGCCGGGACTACGAGCAGTACTTC
CDR3 protein: CSVAGLTGRDYEQYF

V gene: TRBV27
D gene: NA
clone size: NA
CDR3 length: 15
J gene: TRBJ2-6
CDR3 DNA: TGTGCCAGCAGTTTAATGGGTGCTGGGGCCAACGTCCTGACTTTC
CDR3 protein: CASSLMGAGANVLTF

V gene: TRBV28
D gene: NA
clone size: NA
CDR3 length: 20
J gene: TRBJ2-3
CDR3 DNA: TGTGCCAGCAGCGTATTCTTCCCAAAGTCCACAGCGCTGGGGACAGATACGCAGTATTTT
CDR3 protein: CASSVFFPKSTALGTDTQYF

V gene: TRBV4-1
D gene: NA
clone size: NA
CDR3 length: 13
J gene: TRBJ1-2
CDR3 DNA: TGCGCCAGCAGCCCGGACAGCCTCTATGGCTACACCTTC
CDR3 protein: CASSPDSLYGYTF

V gene: TRBV18
D gene: TRBD1
clone size: NA
CDR3 length: 18
J gene: TRBJ1-3
CDR3 DNA: TGTGCCAGCTCACCATCGGAGGGACAGGCTATCTCTGGAAACACCATATATTTT
CDR3 protein: CASSPSEGQAISGNTIYF

V gene: TRBV5-4
D gene: NA
clone size: once
CDR3 length: 13
J gene: TRBJ2-7
CDR3 DNA: TGTGCCAGCAGCTTGGACCAGTCGTGGGAGCAGTACTTC
CDR3 protein: CASSLDQSWEQYF

V gene: TRBV9
D gene: NA
clone size: NA
CDR3 length: 15
J gene: TRBJ2-1
CDR3 DNA: TGTGCCAGCAGCCTCCAGGGATCGTCCTACAATGAGCAGTTCTTC
CDR3 protein: CASSLQGSSYNEQFF

V gene: TRBV7-9
D gene: NA
clone size: NA
CDR3 length: 15
J gene: TRBJ2-7
CDR3 DNA: TGTGCCAGCAGCTTAGCAAGACAGGGACTGGGGGAGCAGTACTTC
CDR3 protein: CASSLARQGLGEQYF

V gene: TRBV29-1
D gene: NA
clone size: once
CDR3 length: 13
J gene: TRBJ2-7
CDR3 DNA: TGCAGCGTTGAAGAAGGAGGAACCTACGAGCAGTACTTC
CDR3 protein: CSVEEGGTYEQYF

V gene: TRBV7-2
D gene: TRBD2
clone size: NA
CDR3 length: 14
J gene: TRBJ2-3
CDR3 DNA: TGTGCCAGCAGCTTTCGGACTAGTGGGGATACGCAGTATTTT
CDR3 protein: CASSFRTSGDTQYF

V gene: TRBV6-5
D gene: TRBD2
clone size: NA
CDR3 length: 15
J gene: TRBJ2-1
CDR3 DNA: TGTGCCATACGTCCGTCAGCGGGAGGGGCCAATGAGCAGTTCTTC
CDR3 protein: CAIRPSAGGANEQFF

V gene: TRBV9
D gene: NA
clone size: NA
CDR3 length: 15
J gene: TRBJ1-1
CDR3 DNA: TGTGCCAGCAGCGTCGAACAGGGAGTTAACACTGAAGCTTTCTTT
CDR3 protein: CASSVEQGVNTEAFF

V gene: TRBV6-5
D gene: NA
clone size: NA
CDR3 length: 15
J gene: TRBJ2-2
CDR3 DNA: TGTGCCAGCAGTTGGAGCGGCGCGAACACCGGGGAGCTGTTTTTT
CDR3 protein: CASSWSGANTGELFF

V gene: TRBV15
D gene: NA
clone size: NA
CDR3 length: 14
J gene: TRBJ1-5
CDR3 DNA: TGTGCCACCAGCAGAGAACAGAGCAATCAGCCCCAGCATTTT
CDR3 protein: CATSREQSNQPQHF

V gene: TRBV2
D gene: TRBD2
clone size: NA
CDR3 length: 14
J gene: TRBJ2-5
CDR3 DNA: TGTGCCAGGGAGAATTCGGGGGGGGAAGAGACCCAGTACTTC
CDR3 protein: CARENSGGEETQYF

V gene: TRBV5-1
D gene: NA
clone size: NA
CDR3 length: 14
J gene: TRBJ2-2
CDR3 DNA: TGCGCCAGCAGCTTGCATTGGGCCGGGAATGAGCTGTTTTTT
CDR3 protein: CASSLHWAGNELFF

V gene: TRBV27
D gene: NA
clone size: NA
CDR3 length: 14
J gene: TRBJ2-7
CDR3 DNA: TGTGCCAGCACCGACAACAGGGAGCCGGGCGAGCAGTACTTC
CDR3 protein: CASTDNREPGEQYF

V gene: TRBV7-9
D gene: NA
clone size: NA
CDR3 length: 13
J gene: TRBJ1-2
CDR3 DNA: TGTGCCAGCAGCTTAGGCGGGCACTATGGCTACACCTTC
CDR3 protein: CASSLGGHYGYTF